The 24 T cell receptor beta chains below come from one sample, sequenced in a study of early T cells in non-severe SARS-CoV-2 infection. TCRdb re-called the 5' RACE reads through MiXCR, storing one row per CDR3 protein. This sample has 65,000 to 95,000 distinct CDR3 sequences, with about 9.6% found just once. Sample: whole blood. The receptors stem from an adult who was a healthcare worker with PCR-confirmed SARS-CoV-2 infection or an uninfected control (not recorded which).

The CDR3 spells CASSLSLTGAPAEQFF. The CDR3 coding sequence is TGTGCCAGCAGCTTGTCTTTAACAGGAGCCCCGGCTGAGCAGTTCTTC. The rearrangement links TRBV5-4 to TRBJ2-1; D is possibly TRBD1 (5 bases). The length of the CDR3 is 16 residues. Germline CDR1 SGHNT, CDR2 YYREEE (reference sequence). Between the trimmed V and J ends, which lost 1 base and 9 bases, there was a span of 20 bases. Full variable domain (rest looked up from reference TRBV5-4 and TRBJ2-1): ETGVTQSPTHLIKTRGQQVTLRCSSQSGHNTVSWYQQALGQGPQFIFQYYREEENGRGNFPPRFSGLQFPNYSSELNVNALELDDSALYLCASSLSLTGAPAEQFFGPGTRLTVL.

This clonotype was counted ten times or more. V is TRBV20-1 and J is TRBJ2-1, with TRBD2 matching 11 bases. The CDR3 extends over 15 amino acids. Germline-derived CDR1 and CDR2 are DFQATT and SNEGSKA (reference sequence). V was pared by 1 base and J by 6 bases, with 5 bases of the junction left unmatched. CDR3 in amino acids: CSARVRTSGGNEQFF. The CDR3 DNA sequence: TGCAGTGCTAGAGTACGAACTAGCGGGGGCAATGAGCAGTTCTTC.

This chain connects TRBV28 to TRBJ2-7, with D perhaps matching TRBD1 or TRBD2 (5 bases each). V dropped 2 bases and J dropped 6 bases, with 17 bases sitting between them. Looked up from germline, CDR1 is MDHEN and CDR2 is SYDVKM. CDR3 length: 15 amino acids. The CDR3 here is CASSLGTTVSTEQYF. The CDR3 coding sequence is TGTGCCAGCAGTTTAGGGACCACCGTCTCTACCGAGCAGTACTTC.

This clonotype came up a few times. The rearrangement joins TRBV18 to TRBJ2-3; D may correspond to TRBD1 or TRBD2 (6 bases each). V was pared by 5 bases and J by 3 bases, with 21 bases between. CDR3 length equals 17 residues. Per germline, CDR1 KGHSH and CDR2 LQKENI. CDR3 amino acids: CASSAIAGQRKTDTQYF. The CDR3, as DNA: TGTGCCAGCTCAGCTATCGCGGGACAAAGAAAAACAGATACGCAGTATTTT. Based on the CDR3 plus reference TRBV18 and TRBJ2-3, the full variable domain is NAGVMQNPRHLVRRRGQEARLRCSPMKGHSHVYWYRQLPEEGLKFMVYLQKENIIDESGMPKERFSAEFPKEGPSILRIQQVVRGDSAAYFCASSAIAGQRKTDTQYFGPGTRLTVL.

Turning to this clonotype: A much larger clone sits a single nucleotide away, making a read error possible. The chain employs TRBV30 and TRBJ1-2, with a possible D match to TRBD1 (5 bases). Germline V lookup: CDR1 GTSNPN, CDR2 SVGIG (reference sequence). Trimming shortened V by 5 bases and J by 2 bases, and 9 bases separated the two germline ends. The CDR3 loop spans 12 amino acids. The CDR3 DNA sequence: TGTGCCTGGGCACGGGGGAACTATGGCTACACCTTC. Protein: CAWARGNYGYTF.

The rearrangement uses TRBV18 and TRBJ2-7, with D maybe TRBD2 (5 bases). V was trimmed by 3 bases and J by 2 bases, leaving 11 bases between them. The CDR3 extends over 14 amino acids. The germline gives CDR1 KGHSH, CDR2 LQKENI. The CDR3 loop reads CASSPEDEAYEQYF. The CDR3 nucleotides are TGTGCCAGCTCACCGGAGGACGAGGCCTACGAGCAGTACTTC. Complete variable domain (other parts from reference TRBV18 and TRBJ2-7): NAGVMQNPRHLVRRRGQEARLRCSPMKGHSHVYWYRQLPEEGLKFMVYLQKENIIDESGMPKERFSAEFPKEGPSILRIQQVVRGDSAAYFCASSPEDEAYEQYFGPGTRLTVT.

With respect to this clonotype: A read error may explain this, as a much larger clone is one base away. The chain uses TRBV28 and TRBJ2-7; D ambiguous. Germline assignment: CDR1 MDHEN and CDR2 SYDVKM. This CDR3 is 11 amino acids long. V gave up 5 bases and J gave up 5 bases, with 7 bases separating them. The CDR3 DNA reads TGTGCCAGCAGTCGGCCCAACGAGCAGTACTTC. It yields the protein CASSRPNEQYF.

This clonotype occurred a few times. This chain joins TRBV12-3 or TRBV12-4 and TRBJ2-2, with 7 positions matching TRBD1. Trimming cost V 6 bases and J 1 base; bases outside gene matches: 5. The CDR3 is 15 amino acids. CDR3 in amino acids: CASSQGGVNTGELFF. CDR3 in DNA: TGTGCCAGCAGCCAAGGGGGCGTGAACACCGGGGAGCTGTTTTTT.

V and J are TRBV4-1 and TRBJ1-2, with unresolved D. The germline CDR1 and CDR2 sequences are MGHRA and YSYEKL. The ends were cut back, 1 base at V and 5 bases at J, with 5 bases in the middle. The CDR3 consists of 12 residues. As DNA, the CDR3 is TGCGCCAGCAGCCAAGGCTTATATGGCTACACCTTC. Translating gives CASSQGLYGYTF.

Many counts were recorded for this clonotype. The chain recombines TRBV18 with TRBJ1-1, with D uncertain. Germline V gene sequence: CDR1 KGHSH, CDR2 LQKENI. The CDR3 has 13 residues. Trimming shortened V by 0 bases and J by 1 base, and 3 bases separated the two germline ends. CDR3 residues: CASSPPENTEAFF. The CDR3 DNA is TGTGCCAGCTCACCACCAGAGAACACTGAAGCTTTCTTT.

This clonotype was recorded at least ten times. This chain uses TRBV20-1 with TRBJ1-5; TRBD1 matches at 9 bases. The trim removed 4 bases at V and 3 bases at J, leaving 10 bases unmatched. Germline-derived CDR1 and CDR2 are DFQATT and SNEGSKA (reference sequence). The CDR3 sequence is 16 residues long. CDR3 nucleotides: TGCAGTGCTACCTTGTTCGGACAGGGGTCCAATCAGCCCCAGCATTTT. Translation: CSATLFGQGSNQPQHF.

This clonotype occurred many times. The chain carries TRBV19 and TRBJ2-7; 10 bases match TRBD1. Trimming cost V 6 bases and J 2 bases; bases outside gene matches: 4. Germline V lookup: CDR1 LNHDA, CDR2 SQIVND (reference sequence). This CDR3 contains 14 residues. This CDR3 is CASSETGGAYEQYF. In DNA, the CDR3 is TGTGCCAGTAGCGAGACAGGGGGCGCCTACGAGCAGTACTTC.

The chain has TRBV7-2 and TRBJ1-2; D gene uncertain. The germline V gene has CDR1 SGHTA and CDR2 FQGNSA. This CDR3 spans 15 amino acids. Between the trimmed V and J ends, which lost 2 bases and 4 bases, there was a span of 14 bases. The CDR3 region is CASSLTREMSYGYTF. CDR3 DNA sequence: TGTGCCAGCAGCTTAACTAGGGAGATGAGCTATGGCTACACCTTC.

This clonotype came up many times. The chain employs TRBV7-2 and TRBJ2-5; tentatively, D is TRBD1 or TRBD2 (5 bases each). The CDR3 is made up of 14 amino acids. In germline, CDR1 is SGHTA, CDR2 FQGNSA. Trimming took off 5 bases at V and 5 bases at J, with 15 bases between the two ends. CDR3: CASSLPRGEETQYF. The CDR3 coding sequence is TGTGCCAGCAGCCTTCCCCGGGGCGAGGAGACCCAGTACTTC.

The chain carries TRBV28 and TRBJ1-1; D might be TRBD1 (5 bases). Germline V CDR1 and CDR2: MDHEN, SYDVKM. The CDR3 is 14 residues long. V lost 4 bases, J lost 1 base, and 10 bases lay in between. The DNA of the CDR3 is TGTGCCAGCAGTTCCTGGACACCGAACACTGAAGCTTTCTTT. This sequence encodes CASSSWTPNTEAFF.

In this sample, this clonotype turned up many times. This chain uses TRBV12-3 or TRBV12-4 with TRBJ1-1; D uncertain. The V gene lost 5 bases and the J gene lost 1 base, with 5 bases spanning the gap. The CDR3 contains 12 residues. The CDR3 spells CASSRGNTEAFF. The CDR3 DNA follows: TGTGCCAGCAGTCGTGGGAACACTGAAGCTTTCTTT.

Ten or more counts support this clonotype. The V and J genes are TRBV6-6 and TRBJ1-2; D may be TRBD1 (5 bases). V was pared by 6 bases and J by 5 bases, with 10 bases between. Looked up from germline, CDR1 is MNHNY and CDR2 is SVGAGI (reference sequence). The CDR3 totals 12 residues. CDR3 coding DNA: TGTGCCAGCAGCATAGGACAATATGGCTACACCTTC. It translates to CASSIGQYGYTF.

The chain employs TRBV5-1 and TRBJ2-7; D call uncertain. The V gene lost 4 bases and the J gene lost 2 bases, with 19 bases spanning the gap. CDR1 is SGHRS and CDR2 is YFSETQ in the germline V gene. This CDR3 is 16 amino acids long. The CDR3 DNA sequence: TGCGCCAGCAGCCCTACTTCTAGGGTGGGTCCCTACGAGCAGTACTTC. Translation: CASSPTSRVGPYEQYF.

This clonotype has only a few counts. V gene TRBV28 combines with J gene TRBJ1-1; maybe TRBD1 (6 bases). CDR3 length: 11 amino acids. Trimming removed 4 bases from V and 9 bases from J, with 9 bases in between. Germline assignment: CDR1 MDHEN and CDR2 SYDVKM. The CDR3 loop is CASSSRGKAFF. CDR3 DNA: TGTGCCAGCAGTTCCAGGGGTAAAGCTTTCTTT.

The sample holds many counts of this clonotype. The rearrangement uses TRBV20-1 and TRBJ2-1, with 11 bases fitting TRBD2. CDR1 and CDR2 (germline): DFQATT, SNEGSKA (reference sequence). The J segment lost 7 bases and the V segment lost 2 bases, leaving 7 bases of the junction unmatched. This CDR3 contains 15 residues. CDR3 sequence: CSARLSGRAANEQFF. CDR3 sequence (DNA): TGCAGTGCTAGACTTAGCGGGAGGGCCGCTAATGAGCAGTTCTTC.

There are many counts of this clonotype. This chain joins TRBV7-9 and TRBJ1-1, with TRBD1 identical over 7 bases. The V gene's germline CDR1 is SEHNR and CDR2 FQNEAQ (reference sequence). The CDR3 extends over 14 amino acids. V trimming: 6 bases; J trimming: 11 bases; junction bases outside the gene matches: 15. The CDR3 coding sequence is TGTGCCAGCAGTCCCGACAGGGAAGAGGGGGAGGCTTTCTTT. It specifies CASSPDREEGEAFF. Based on the CDR3 plus reference TRBV7-9 and TRBJ1-1, the full variable domain is DTGVSQNPRHKITKRGQNVTFRCDPISEHNRLYWYRQTLGQGPEFLTYFQNEAQLEKSRLLSDRFSAERPKGSFSTLEIQRTEQGDSAMYLCASSPDREEGEAFFGQGTRLTVV.

This clonotype was seen a few times. The rearrangement uses TRBV11-2 and TRBJ2-7; possible D gene TRBD1, 6 bases. The germline V gene has CDR1 SGHAT and CDR2 FQNNGV. This CDR3 has 15 residues. Trimming pared 3 bases from V and 4 bases from J, leaving 16 bases between. The CDR3 DNA is TGTGCCAGCAGCTTGGACAGTGGGACCTATTACGAGCAGTACTTC. Protein: CASSLDSGTYYEQYF.

This clonotype showed up just a few times. The chain joins TRBV2 to TRBJ2-1; no clear D. Trimming removed 8 bases from V and 4 bases from J, with 6 bases in between. Germline CDR1 reads SNHLY; CDR2 reads FYNNEI. There are 11 residues in the CDR3. The CDR3 sequence is CASGRYNEQFF. The CDR3 bases are TGTGCCAGCGGACGTTACAATGAGCAGTTCTTC.

The table lists this clonotype with many counts. One end of the junction fails to match germline, which may point to a read error. This sequence joins TRBV12-3 or TRBV12-4 and TRBJ2-1, with 7 bases lining up with TRBD2. This CDR3 has 15 residues. CDR3 loop: CASSLGGSLGQGIHF. The DNA of the CDR3 is TGTGCCAGCAGTTTGGGGGGGTCCCTAGGGCAGGGAATCCACTTC.